A single sample is the source of the 8 T cell receptor beta chains below, sequenced in a study of blood T cell repertoires in COVID-19. The table came from immunoSEQ multiplex PCR; TCRdb's copy has only in-frame clones and leaves some out. The sample records 65,000 or so clones, around 66% being singletons. Sequenced input: PBMCs or T cells enriched from blood (not recorded which). Every receptor here comes from a woman in her sixties who had been exposed to COVID-19.

The rearrangement links TRBV2 to TRBJ1-5; 8 nucleotides match TRBD1. Germline loops: CDR1 SNHLY, CDR2 FYNNEI. The length of the CDR3 is 15 residues. V trimming: 7 bases; J trimming: 0 bases; junction bases outside the gene matches: 5. As DNA, the CDR3 is TGTGCCAGCACCCCGGACAGGGTTAGCAATCAGCCCCAGCATTTT. This sequence encodes CASTPDRVSNQPQHF.

This clone was observed once. The chain couples TRBV28 to TRBJ1-6; 8 bases agree with TRBD1. The V gene end was trimmed by 2 bases and the J gene end by 8 bases; junction bases not matched to a gene: 5. Germline V CDR1 and CDR2: MDHEN, SYDVKM. The CDR3 sequence is 15 residues long. Written as DNA, the CDR3 is TGTGCCAGCAGTTTACCCGACAGGGGCTATTCACCCCTCCACTTT. Translation gives CASSLPDRGYSPLHF.

The chain links TRBV27 to TRBJ1-1, with 10 nucleotides matching TRBD1. J was trimmed by 4 bases and V by 2 bases; bases with no gene match: 10. Germline-derived CDR1 and CDR2 are MNHEY and SMNVEV (reference sequence). The CDR3 consists of 17 residues. The CDR3 DNA follows: TGTGCCAGCAGTTTAGGACCGGGACAGGGGTTTGGCACTGAAGCTTTCTTT. This sequence encodes CASSLGPGQGFGTEAFF.

This clone was counted a few times. This rearrangement joins TRBV28 to TRBJ1-2, with D perhaps matching TRBD1 (5 bases). Germline CDR1 is MDHEN and CDR2 is SYDVKM. The CDR3 runs to 12 residues. Trimming stripped 5 bases from V and 1 base from J, with 5 bases between. The CDR3 reads CASSQGNYGYTF. The CDR3 bases are TGTGCCAGCAGTCAGGGTAACTATGGCTACACCTTC.

The J gene is TRBJ2-3, the V gene TRBV7-8; TRBD2 might be the D (6 bases). The V gene lost 5 bases and the J gene lost 7 bases, with 19 bases spanning the gap. CDR3 length equals 15 residues. CDR1 SGHVS and CDR2 FQNEAQ come from the germline V gene. In DNA, the CDR3 is TGTGCCAGCAGCCCCTTGCGGGATCTTGTCAATACGCAGTATTTT. Residues: CASSPLRDLVNTQYF.

This clone was counted between two and nine times. The rearrangement links TRBV6-5 to TRBJ1-5, with TRBD1 identical over 8 bases. This CDR3 spans 15 amino acids. Germline CDR1 is MNHEY and CDR2 is SVGAGI. V lost 6 bases, J lost 2 bases, and 6 bases stayed unmatched. The CDR3 spells CASRRPGQGNQPQHF. DNA for the CDR3: TGTGCCAGCAGGCGACCGGGACAGGGCAATCAGCCCCAGCATTTT.

This chain links TRBV10-3 with TRBJ2-1, with a possible D match to TRBD1 (6 bases). V lost 3 bases, J lost 7 bases, and 13 bases lay in between. The CDR3 contains 14 residues. In germline, CDR1 is ENHRY, CDR2 SYGVKD. CDR3 sequence (DNA): TGTGCCATCAGTGACTCCATGGGGGCGAATGAGCAGTTCTTC. Protein product: CAISDSMGANEQFF.

V usage is TRBV6-5 and J usage is TRBJ1-1, with D tentatively TRBD1 (5 bases). This CDR3 has 13 amino acids. V lost 5 bases and J lost 8, with 15 bases in between. Germline-derived CDR1 and CDR2 are MNHEY and SVGAGI. The CDR3 nucleotides read TGTGCCAGCAGTCAGGGACCGGGAGGCGAAGCTTTCTTT. This encodes CASSQGPGGEAFF.